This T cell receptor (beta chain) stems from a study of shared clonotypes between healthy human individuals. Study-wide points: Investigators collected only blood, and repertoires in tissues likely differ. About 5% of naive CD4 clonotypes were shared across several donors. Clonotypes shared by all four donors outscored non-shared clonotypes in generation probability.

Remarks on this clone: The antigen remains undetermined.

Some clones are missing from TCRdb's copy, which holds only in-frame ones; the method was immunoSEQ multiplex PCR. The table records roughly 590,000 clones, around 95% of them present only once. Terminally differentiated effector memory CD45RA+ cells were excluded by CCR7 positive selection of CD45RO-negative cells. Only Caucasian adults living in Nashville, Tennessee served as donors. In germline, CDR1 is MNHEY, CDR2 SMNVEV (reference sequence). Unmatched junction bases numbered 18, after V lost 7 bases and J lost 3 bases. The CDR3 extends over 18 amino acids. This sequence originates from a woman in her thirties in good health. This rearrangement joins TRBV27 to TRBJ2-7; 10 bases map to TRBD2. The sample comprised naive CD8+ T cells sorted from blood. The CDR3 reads CASTPRGLAGVVFYEQYF. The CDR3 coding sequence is TGTGCCAGCACCCCCAGGGGTCTAGCGGGAGTTGTTTTCTACGAGCAGTACTTC.